This TCR beta chain was retrieved from a study of cytomegalovirus exposure and HLA in healthy donors. The study, taken as a whole, reports: Later work found most CMV-associated TCR beta chains apparently HLA-restricted. Published work reported that the classifier diagnosed cytomegalovirus status with high specificity and sensitivity. Immune exposure information available was restricted to CMV serostatus.

The CDR3 spans 15 residues. V was pared by 3 bases and J by 4 bases, with 15 bases between. Germline loops: CDR1 MDHEN, CDR2 SYDVKM. This clone was seen a few times. Antigen unknown. Both 60 Vbeta primers and 13 Jbeta primers went into the PCR. Repertoires were generated with immunoSEQ multiplex PCR, while TCRdb's copy carries only in-frame clones and drops some. The repertoire has fewer than 250,000 clones, approximately 80% of them found once; the top ten carry about 3%. The rearrangement uses TRBV28 and TRBJ1-1; no clear D. The receptor's source is a man in his thirties or forties in good health and CMV-seronegative. Sequencing input: PBMCs. The CDR3 sequence: CASSFPRALPTEAFF. DNA of the CDR3: TGTGCCAGCAGTTTCCCGAGGGCCCTCCCCACTGAAGCTTTCTTT.